A single sample is the source of the 12 T cell receptor beta chains below, sequenced in a study of blood T cell repertoires in COVID-19. The data were produced by immunoSEQ multiplex PCR, yet TCRdb's version contains in-frame clones alone and is incomplete. This table holds about 160,000 clones, 80% to 90% found once. Sequenced sample: peripheral blood. Receptors originate from a man aged 65-85 years with acute or convalescent COVID-19.

This clone was observed a single time. The V call is TRBV9, the J call TRBJ2-1; possibly TRBD2 for D (5 bases). CDR1 SGDLS and CDR2 YYNGEE come from the germline V gene. This CDR3 is 11 amino acids long. V dropped 5 bases and J dropped 8 bases, with 8 bases sitting between them. The CDR3 is CASSGSDEQFF. In nucleotides, the CDR3 is TGTGCCAGCAGTGGGAGTGATGAGCAGTTCTTC.

The V call is TRBV5-1, the J call TRBJ1-2; 7 bases fit TRBD1. The CDR3 extends over 14 amino acids. With V trimmed by 7 bases and J by 4 bases, 10 bases remained unmatched. Germline V gives CDR1 SGHRS, CDR2 YFSETQ. CDR3 protein: CASAMGDSTYGYTF. For the CDR3, the DNA is TGCGCCAGCGCCATGGGGGACAGCACCTATGGCTACACCTTC.

The chain has TRBV6-5 and TRBJ2-1, with 13 bases identical to TRBD2. The V gene's germline CDR1 is MNHEY and CDR2 SVGAGI. The CDR3 runs to 14 residues. After removal of 10 bases from V and 4 bases from J, the junction contained 4 bases not matched to a gene. As DNA, the CDR3 is TGTGCCACCGCGACTAGCGGGAGGTACAATGAGCAGTTCTTC. This codes for CATATSGRYNEQFF.

V and J are TRBV11-1 and TRBJ2-1; D gene unclear. This CDR3 comprises 15 residues. The V end was cut by 1 base, the J end by 0 bases, with 7 bases between. The V gene's germline CDR1 is SGHAT and CDR2 FQDESV (reference sequence). CDR3 sequence reads: CASSLVFGSYNEQFF. The CDR3 region has the DNA TGTGCCAGCAGCTTAGTGTTCGGCTCCTACAATGAGCAGTTCTTC.

The CDR3 sequence is CASSLTTSGRLETQYF. In nucleotides, the CDR3 is TGTGCCAGCAGCTTAACGACTAGCGGGAGGTTAGAGACCCAGTACTTC. The chain couples TRBV7-3 to TRBJ2-5; 13 bases align to TRBD2. Germline-derived CDR1 and CDR2 are SGHTA and FQGTGA. CDR3 length: 16 amino acids. The J segment lost 4 bases and the V segment lost 0 bases, leaving 2 bases of the junction unmatched.

V usage is TRBV6-5 and J usage is TRBJ2-1, with a tentative D call TRBD2 (5 bases). This CDR3 contains 16 residues. Germline CDR1 reads MNHEY; CDR2 reads SVGAGI. Trimming took off 3 bases at V and 2 bases at J, with 14 bases between the two ends. This CDR3 reads CASSYKMSGPYNEQFF. Here the CDR3 DNA reads TGTGCCAGCAGTTATAAAATGAGCGGACCCTACAATGAGCAGTTCTTC.

This chain joins TRBV20-1 and TRBJ2-1, with 9 bases matching TRBD2. CDR1 and CDR2 from the germline V gene are DFQATT and SNEGSKA (reference sequence). J lost 7 bases, V lost 3 bases, and 7 bases had no gene match. The CDR3 length is 14 residues. DNA for the CDR3: TGCAGTGCTAGTGCTAGCGGGGACATTAATGAGCAGTTCTTC. Translation gives CSASASGDINEQFF.

This clone occurred a few times. The V and J genes are TRBV5-7 and TRBJ2-7, with 9 bases that match TRBD2. TRBV5-7 counts as an open reading frame of uncertain function. V lost 4 bases, J lost 4 bases, and 12 bases stayed unmatched. CDR3 length: 16 residues. The CDR3 reads CASSQPGLALRYEQYF. The CDR3 DNA is TGTGCCAGCAGCCAACCGGGACTAGCTCTTAGGTACGAGCAGTACTTC.

This chain links TRBV2 with TRBJ2-6; D unresolved. The CDR3 is made up of 15 amino acids. The germline V gene has CDR1 SNHLY and CDR2 FYNNEI. Between the trimmed V and J ends, which lost 4 bases and 4 bases, there was a span of 11 bases. The CDR3 DNA is TGTGCCAGCAGTGTATCCGAGTGGGGGGCCAACGTCCTGACTTTC. Translation gives CASSVSEWGANVLTF.

This clone was seen just once. This rearrangement joins TRBV5-1 to TRBJ2-5, with a weak D call TRBD1 (5 bases). CDR3 length: 14 residues. V gave up 5 bases and J gave up 2 bases, with 13 bases separating them. Germline V CDR1 and CDR2: SGHRS, YFSETQ. This chain's CDR3 is CASSPGQVQETQYF. The CDR3 nucleotides read TGCGCCAGCAGTCCTGGACAAGTACAAGAGACCCAGTACTTC.

J is TRBJ2-7 and V is TRBV4-2, with D perhaps matching TRBD1 (7 bases). V was clipped by 1 base and J by 5 bases, with 21 bases between them. This CDR3 is built from 17 residues. In germline, CDR1 is LGHNA, CDR2 YNFKEQ. The CDR3 sequence is CASSQGAKGGGGNEQYF. Here the CDR3 DNA reads TGTGCCAGCAGCCAAGGGGCAAAAGGAGGGGGCGGGAACGAGCAGTACTTC.

The CDR3 coding sequence is TGTGCCATCAGTGAGACCGACAGGGCCCAAGAGACCCAGTACTTC. This gives the protein CAISETDRAQETQYF. This chain links TRBV10-3 with TRBJ2-5; 7 bases align to TRBD1. The CDR3 runs 15 residues. The germline gives CDR1 ENHRY, CDR2 SYGVKD. The V gene end was trimmed by 2 bases and the J gene end by 1 base; junction bases not matched to a gene: 4.